The 32 T cell receptor beta chains presented below share a single source sample, sequenced in a study of cytomegalovirus exposure and HLA in healthy donors. The PCR was carried out with 60 Vbeta primers and 13 Jbeta primers. The data were produced by immunoSEQ multiplex PCR, yet TCRdb's version contains in-frame clones alone and is incomplete. The data show some 180,000 clones, 80% to 90% seen once. The sample comprised PBMCs. These TCRs come from a girl under 10 years old in good health and CMV-seropositive.

This clone appeared a few times. This chain connects TRBV6-1 to TRBJ1-4; 8 bases align to TRBD1. The germline V gene has CDR1 MNHNS and CDR2 SASEGT. With 3 bases clipped from V and 5 bases from J, the junction kept 8 bases outside the gene matches. This CDR3 contains 16 residues. This chain's CDR3 is CASSEGRQGLNEKLFF. Here the CDR3 DNA reads TGTGCCAGCAGTGAGGGAAGACAGGGGCTGAATGAAAAACTGTTTTTT.

This clone has a single count. This chain joins TRBV7-9 and TRBJ2-3; tentatively, D is TRBD1 (6 bases). The V end lost 5 bases, the J end lost 0 bases, and 18 bases lay between the germline ends. The CDR3 sequence is 17 residues long. Germline CDR1 and CDR2: SEHNR and FQNEAQ (reference sequence). This CDR3 reads CASSPGQGGTSTDTQYF. The CDR3 nucleotides are TGTGCCAGCAGCCCCGGACAAGGGGGAACTAGCACAGATACGCAGTATTTT.

V usage is TRBV28 and J usage is TRBJ2-6; tentatively, D is TRBD1 (5 bases). The V gene's germline CDR1 is MDHEN and CDR2 SYDVKM. This CDR3 spans 16 amino acids. Trimming stripped 5 bases from V and 4 bases from J, with 15 bases between. The CDR3 here is CASSPRASGGANVLTF. The CDR3 DNA follows: TGTGCCAGCAGTCCACGGGCGTCAGGGGGGGCCAACGTCCTGACTTTC.

V and J are TRBV28 and TRBJ2-5; 7 bases are shared with TRBD1. The V gene's germline CDR1 is MDHEN and CDR2 SYDVKM. The V gene end was trimmed by 2 bases and the J gene end by 2 bases; junction bases not matched to a gene: 2. The CDR3 loop spans 14 amino acids. Here the CDR3 reads CASSLGQAQETQYF. The CDR3 DNA is TGTGCCAGCAGTTTAGGACAGGCACAAGAGACCCAGTACTTC. Full variable domain (outside the CDR3, taken from reference TRBV28 and TRBJ2-5): DVKVTQSSRYLVKRTGEKVFLECVQDMDHENMFWYRQDPGLGLRLIYFSYDVKMKEKGDIPEGYSVSREKKERFSLILESASTNQTSMYLCASSLGQAQETQYFGPGTRLLVL.

This chain joins TRBV30 and TRBJ1-3; D not resolved. This CDR3 comprises 14 residues. Trimming cost V 0 bases and J 7 bases, with 13 bases left between them. Germline values: CDR1 GTSNPN, CDR2 SVGIG (reference sequence). CDR3 sequence reads: CAWSVRSFGNTIYF. The CDR3 nucleotides read TGTGCCTGGAGTGTACGATCCTTCGGGAACACCATATATTTT.

The gene calls are TRBV7-3 and TRBJ1-2, with D maybe TRBD1 (6 bases). CDR3 length equals 15 residues. The germline V gene has CDR1 SGHTA and CDR2 FQGTGA. The V end lost 5 bases, the J end lost 5 bases, and 18 bases lay between the germline ends. For the CDR3, the DNA is TGTGCCAGCAGCCCAGGGGAGGGTATTGGTTATGGCTACACCTTC. Protein product: CASSPGEGIGYGYTF.

This chain connects TRBV5-1 to TRBJ1-1; D is ambiguous. The CDR3 sequence is 16 residues long. V lost 2 bases, J lost 1 base, and 15 bases lay in between. Germline lookup yields CDR1 SGHRS and CDR2 YFSETQ. The DNA of the CDR3 is TGCGCCAGCAGCTTTGGTGGGTCCCTAGAGAACACTGAAGCTTTCTTT. Residues: CASSFGGSLENTEAFF.

The J gene is TRBJ1-1, the V gene TRBV28; TRBD1 aligns across 7 bases. Trimming at V came to 6 bases and at J to 1 base, leaving 8 bases not matched to a gene. This CDR3 has 15 residues. Germline-derived CDR1 and CDR2 are MDHEN and SYDVKM. The CDR3 here is CASREVGTENTEAFF. In DNA, the CDR3 is TGTGCCAGCAGAGAGGTCGGGACAGAGAACACTGAAGCTTTCTTT.

This chain links TRBV18 with TRBJ2-1, with D unclear. Looked up from germline, CDR1 is KGHSH and CDR2 is LQKENI. This CDR3 contains 16 residues. V lost 0 bases to trimming and J lost 5 bases, with 14 bases between them. For the CDR3, the DNA is TGTGCCAGCTCACCACCGATTAGCTATAGGAACAATGAGCAGTTCTTC. The encoded protein is CASSPPISYRNNEQFF. Full variable domain (missing parts from reference TRBV18 and TRBJ2-1): NAGVMQNPRHLVRRRGQEARLRCSPMKGHSHVYWYRQLPEEGLKFMVYLQKENIIDESGMPKERFSAEFPKEGPSILRIQQVVRGDSAAYFCASSPPISYRNNEQFFGPGTRLTVL.

V gene TRBV6-1 combines with J gene TRBJ2-5; 9 nucleotides agree with TRBD2. The CDR3 contains 15 residues. V lost 4 bases and J lost 4; bases outside the gene matches: 7. CDR1 is MNHNS, CDR2 SASEGT, per germline. CDR3 sequence (DNA): TGTGCCAGCAGTGCCTCCGGACTAGCGATAGAGACCCAGTACTTC. Its translation is CASSASGLAIETQYF.

This clone showed up just once. This chain uses TRBV5-5 with TRBJ1-3; D may be TRBD1 (5 bases). Germline V gene data show CDR1 as SGHKS and CDR2 as YYEKEE (reference sequence). The CDR3 runs 16 residues. Trimming stripped 3 bases from V and 4 bases from J, with 17 bases between. The CDR3 here is CASSSRQGSSGNTIYF. For the CDR3, the DNA is TGTGCCAGCAGCTCGCGCCAGGGAAGTTCCGGAAACACCATATATTTT.

The genes are TRBV5-6 and TRBJ1-4, with D unclear. The CDR3 is 14 residues long. The germline gives CDR1 SGHDT, CDR2 YYEEEE. V lost 4 bases and J 7 bases, leaving 14 bases between the germline ends. The CDR3 loop is CASSPRFTSEKLFF. The CDR3 region has the DNA TGTGCCAGCAGCCCCCGTTTTACTTCTGAAAAACTGTTTTTT.

This chain links TRBV5-1 with TRBJ1-3, with unresolved D. CDR1 is SGHRS and CDR2 is YFSETQ in the germline V gene. Deletions cut 9 bases from V and 0 bases from J, with 16 bases between. This CDR3 region has 15 residues. The CDR3 loop reads CANPIPGGSGNTIYF. CDR3 sequence (DNA): TGCGCCAACCCTATTCCCGGAGGCTCTGGAAACACCATATATTTT.

The chain has TRBV27 and TRBJ1-1; D possibly corresponds to TRBD1 (6 bases). The CDR3 is 15 residues long. V was shortened by 1 base and J by 1 base, with 10 bases between the two germline ends. CDR1 and CDR2 (germline): MNHEY, SMNVEV (reference sequence). CDR3 nucleotide sequence: TGTGCCAGCAGTTTATGGCGGGGGCAGAACACTGAAGCTTTCTTT. Its protein is CASSLWRGQNTEAFF.

The CDR3: CASSFSRTGSTKNIQYF. The CDR3 DNA follows: TGTGCCAGCAGTTTCTCCAGGACAGGGTCCACCAAAAACATTCAGTACTTC. J is TRBJ2-4 and V is TRBV28; 8 bases align to TRBD1. CDR3 length: 17 residues. Trimming took 3 bases from V and 2 from J; bases not matched to a gene: 9. Germline CDR1 MDHEN, CDR2 SYDVKM.

CDR3 nucleotides: TGTGCCAGCAGTTTACTAGCGGGAGGGCCTAATCCTAAGACCCAGTACTTC. Protein product: CASSLLAGGPNPKTQYF. The V gene is TRBV27, the J gene TRBJ2-5; 12 bases align to TRBD2. Looked up from germline, CDR1 is MNHEY and CDR2 is SMNVEV (reference sequence). The CDR3 sequence is 17 residues long. J gave up 6 bases and V 2 bases, and 10 bases lay outside the gene matches.

The chain joins TRBV10-2 to TRBJ2-2; maybe TRBD1 (6 bases). The V gene's germline CDR1 is WSHSY and CDR2 SAAADI. The CDR3 contains 17 residues. V dropped 4 bases and J dropped 1 base, with 16 bases sitting between them. The CDR3 spells CASSGGLGHWNTGELFF. DNA of the CDR3: TGCGCCAGCAGTGGAGGTCTGGGACATTGGAACACCGGGGAGCTGTTTTTT.

The V gene is TRBV30, the J gene TRBJ2-1; 9 bases are shared with TRBD2. CDR3 size: 16 residues. The V and J ends lost 3 bases and 3 bases, in that order; junction bases with no gene match: 9. The germline V gene encodes CDR1 GTSNPN and CDR2 SVGIG (reference sequence). CDR3 DNA sequence: TGTGCCTGGAGCCCCTTTAGCGGGAGTGTCTACAATGAGCAGTTCTTC. This gives the protein CAWSPFSGSVYNEQFF.

Here the CDR3 DNA reads TGCGCCAGCAGTCAATCGGGGGCAGACTATAGCAATCAGCCCCAGCATTTT. Its protein product is CASSQSGADYSNQPQHF. The rearrangement joins TRBV23-1 to TRBJ1-5; D perhaps matches TRBD1 (6 bases). TRBV23-1 is an open reading frame, and its role is uncertain. The V end lost 0 bases, the J end lost 0 bases, and 12 bases lay between the germline ends. CDR3 length: 17 amino acids.

J is TRBJ1-1 and V is TRBV27, with D tentatively TRBD1 (6 bases). The V and J ends lost 2 bases and 6 bases respectively, with 10 bases between them. Germline lookup yields CDR1 MNHEY and CDR2 SMNVEV (reference sequence). The CDR3 is 13 residues long. CDR3 residues: CASSLQGNSEAFF. CDR3 nucleotides: TGTGCCAGCAGTTTACAGGGGAATTCTGAAGCTTTCTTT.

The chain has TRBV30 and TRBJ2-7; a weak D match, TRBD2 (5 bases). This CDR3 has 12 residues. CDR1 and CDR2 (germline): GTSNPN, SVGIG (reference sequence). Trimming shortened V by 0 bases and J by 9 bases, and 12 bases separated the two germline ends. CDR3 sequence (DNA): TGTGCCTGGAGTGTACGGGAAATCGGGCAGTACTTC. It is translated as CAWSVREIGQYF.

This clone has ten or more counts. The CDR3 protein is CASSERRGQANNEQFF. CDR3 DNA: TGTGCCAGCAGTGAGAGGAGGGGACAGGCCAACAATGAGCAGTTCTTC. The genes are TRBV25-1 and TRBJ2-1, with 8 bases that match TRBD1. The ends lost 3 bases at V and 5 bases at J; junction bases unmatched: 9. Germline V lookup: CDR1 MGHDK, CDR2 SYGVNS. The CDR3 has 16 residues. Combining the CDR3 with reference TRBV25-1 and TRBJ2-1 gives the whole variable domain EADIYQTPRYLVIGTGKKITLECSQTMGHDKMYWYQQDPGMELHLIHYSYGVNSTEKGDLSSESTVSRIRTEHFPLTLESARPSHTSQYLCASSERRGQANNEQFFGPGTRLTVL.

The chain links TRBV6-5 to TRBJ2-7, with TRBD1 matching over 7 bases. Germline V lookup: CDR1 MNHEY, CDR2 SVGAGI. The CDR3 is made up of 13 amino acids. Trimming removed 6 bases from V and 3 bases from J; junction bases left unmatched: 5. The CDR3 sequence is CASSPGQNYEQYF. CDR3 DNA: TGTGCCAGCAGCCCGGGACAGAACTACGAGCAGTACTTC.

CDR3 residues: CASSLVSGAGRQETQYF. The CDR3, as DNA: TGCGCCAGCAGCTTGGTGAGTGGGGCTGGCAGGCAAGAGACCCAGTACTTC. The chain recombines TRBV5-1 with TRBJ2-5; perhaps TRBD1 as D (5 bases). The V gene lost 0 bases and the J gene lost 2 bases, with 17 bases spanning the gap. CDR1 SGHRS and CDR2 YFSETQ come from the germline V gene. CDR3 length equals 17 residues. The full variable domain, with the rest looked up from reference TRBV5-1 and TRBJ2-5, is KAGVTQTPRYLIKTRGQQVTLSCSPISGHRSVSWYQQTPGQGLQFLFEYFSETQRNKGNFPGRFSGRQFSNSRSEMNVSTLELGDSALYLCASSLVSGAGRQETQYFGPGTRLLVL.

The chain combines TRBV5-4 with TRBJ2-5, with D tentatively TRBD1 (5 bases). Germline CDR1 SGHNT, CDR2 YYREEE (reference sequence). V lost 3 bases and J lost 3, with 9 bases in between. The CDR3 is 13 amino acids. CDR3 protein: CASSSGQEETQYF. The DNA for the CDR3 is TGTGCCAGCAGCTCCGGACAAGAAGAGACCCAGTACTTC.

J is TRBJ2-1 and V is TRBV9; 10 bases align to TRBD2. Germline CDR1 SGDLS, CDR2 YYNGEE. The CDR3 contains 18 residues. V was clipped by 0 bases and J by 2 bases; unmatched bases: 8. This CDR3 is CASSVGLAGAAAYNEQFF. CDR3 nucleotide sequence: TGTGCCAGCAGCGTAGGGCTAGCGGGGGCCGCCGCCTACAATGAGCAGTTCTTC.

The chain uses TRBV11-2 and TRBJ2-7; 8 bases line up with TRBD1. From germline, CDR1 is SGHAT and CDR2 FQNNGV. CDR3 length: 15 amino acids. Trimming took 4 bases from V and 5 from J; bases not matched to a gene: 10. Here the CDR3 reads CASSYLTQGADEQYF. CDR3 bases: TGTGCCAGCAGCTACCTTACCCAGGGGGCCGACGAGCAGTACTTC.

In its sample, this clone was seen a few times. The V and J genes are TRBV10-1 and TRBJ1-5; no reliable D call. CDR1 is WNHNN, CDR2 SYGVQD, per germline (reference sequence). The V end was cut by 3 bases, the J end by 6 bases, with 24 bases between. The CDR3 loop spans 18 amino acids. The DNA of the CDR3 is TGCGCCAGCAGTGACCCCAACCCGAAGCGGGGTAGAATTCAGCCCCAGCATTTT. The encoded protein is CASSDPNPKRGRIQPQHF.

This chain links TRBV27 with TRBJ1-2; TRBD1 might be the D (6 bases). Per germline, CDR1 MNHEY and CDR2 SMNVEV (reference sequence). Trimming removed 6 bases at V and 4 bases at J, with 12 bases between. This CDR3 comprises 13 residues. The CDR3 DNA is TGTGCCAGCAGCCCGGGGGGCAGCTATGGCTACACCTTC. Its translation: CASSPGGSYGYTF.

The chain couples TRBV10-1 to TRBJ1-1; 8 nucleotides match TRBD1. Germline V gene data show CDR1 as WNHNN and CDR2 as SYGVQD (reference sequence). The CDR3 runs 13 residues. The J segment lost 11 bases and the V segment lost 3 bases, leaving 8 bases of the junction unmatched. The CDR3 is CASSDSGGWRAFF. The CDR3 nucleotides read TGCGCCAGCAGTGACTCAGGGGGCTGGAGGGCTTTCTTT.

In DNA, the CDR3 is TGTGCCATCAGTGAGTCAAGGCTGACAGGGGTCATTCAGTACTTC. Translation: CAISESRLTGVIQYF. V and J are TRBV10-3 and TRBJ2-4; TRBD1 agrees at 8 bases. The V and J ends lost 0 bases and 9 bases, in that order; junction bases with no gene match: 7. The CDR3 is 15 amino acids. CDR1 and CDR2 (germline): ENHRY, SYGVKD.

The V and J genes are TRBV11-2 and TRBJ2-1; 7 bases are a match to TRBD2. Germline lookup yields CDR1 SGHAT and CDR2 FQNNGV. CDR3 length equals 15 residues. V was clipped by 2 bases and J by 2 bases; unmatched bases: 3. The CDR3 sequence: CASSLPSGPYNEQFF. DNA of the CDR3: TGTGCCAGCAGCTTACCTAGCGGACCCTACAATGAGCAGTTCTTC.